This T cell receptor (beta chain) originates from a study of blood T cell repertoires in COVID-19. Some clones are missing from TCRdb's copy, which holds only in-frame ones; the method was immunoSEQ multiplex PCR. Of 300,000 to 350,000 clones in the sample, about nine tenths are singletons; the top ten hold roughly 10%. The CDR3 runs 17 residues. Germline V gives CDR1 MNHEY, CDR2 SMNVEV (reference sequence). Trimming cost V 5 bases and J 5 bases; bases outside gene matches: 12. Sequencing was carried out using PBMCs or T cells enriched from blood (not recorded which). This TCR came from a woman aged 25 to 45 who had recovered from COVID-19. J is TRBJ1-2 and V is TRBV27, with 12 bases that match TRBD1. CDR3 nucleotide sequence: TGTGCCAGCAGTCTAACCCAGGGGGGACAGGGGGCGTATGGCTACACCTTC. This encodes CASSLTQGGQGAYGYTF.